Listed below are T cell receptor beta chains from one sample, sequenced in a study of blood T cell repertoires in COVID-19. Assay used: immunoSEQ multiplex PCR; TCRdb lists only in-frame clones, some missing. This table holds about 310,000 clones, nearly 90% found once. The sequenced sample was peripheral blood. These receptors were taken from a woman in her thirties or forties with COVID-19, enrolled during active disease. The CDR3 runs from the conserved cysteine through the conserved F or W. Each record gives: D gene, V gene, J gene, CDR3 DNA, CDR3 protein. A D gene is named only where the DNA matches it firmly.

D gene: TRBD2; V gene: TRBV4-1; J gene: TRBJ2-6; CDR3 DNA: TGCGCCAGCAGCCCGGGAGGGGCTGGGGCCAACGTCCTGACTTTC; CDR3 protein: CASSPGGAGANVLTF
D gene: TRBD1; V gene: TRBV11-2; J gene: TRBJ1-4; CDR3 DNA: TGTGCCAGCAGCTTAGTCTCCGGGACAGGGGGCGGAAAACTGTTTTTT; CDR3 protein: CASSLVSGTGGGKLFF
D gene: TRBD1; V gene: TRBV7-9; J gene: TRBJ2-1; CDR3 DNA: TGTGCCAGCAGCTTAGGCGGGGGACAGGGACCGAATGAGCAGTTCTTC; CDR3 protein: CASSLGGGQGPNEQFF
D gene: -; V gene: TRBV28; J gene: TRBJ1-3; CDR3 DNA: TGTGCCAGCAGTCCCCCCGGGTCTGGAGGGGACACCATATATTTT; CDR3 protein: CASSPPGSGGDTIYF
D gene: -; V gene: TRBV14; J gene: TRBJ2-6; CDR3 DNA: TGTGCCAGCAGCCAAGATAGGGGCAGATACTCTGGGGCCAACGTCCTGACTTTC; CDR3 protein: CASSQDRGRYSGANVLTF
D gene: TRBD2; V gene: TRBV9; J gene: TRBJ2-5; CDR3 DNA: TGTGCCAGCAGCGTAGGACTGACTAGCGGGAGGGCCCGAGAGACCCAGTACTTC; CDR3 protein: CASSVGLTSGRARETQYF
D gene: TRBD2; V gene: TRBV4-3; J gene: TRBJ2-3; CDR3 DNA: TGCGCCAGCAGCCAGCTAGCGGGGGTGACAGATACGCAGTATTTT; CDR3 protein: CASSQLAGVTDTQYF
D gene: -; V gene: TRBV19; J gene: TRBJ2-7; CDR3 DNA: TGTGCCAGTAGTATACTCCTCACAGGGTCGGGGGAGCAGTACTTC; CDR3 protein: CASSILLTGSGEQYF
D gene: -; V gene: TRBV3-1/TRBV3-2; J gene: TRBJ2-5; CDR3 DNA: TGTGCCAGCACCCCACTTGGGCAGGGTGGGACCCAGTACTTC; CDR3 protein: CASTPLGQGGTQYF
D gene: -; V gene: TRBV5-4; J gene: TRBJ2-5; CDR3 DNA: TGTGCCAGCAGCCCCAGGGGATACCAAGAGACCCAGTACTTC; CDR3 protein: CASSPRGYQETQYF
D gene: -; V gene: TRBV7-9; J gene: TRBJ1-1; CDR3 DNA: TGTGCCAGCAGCCCCCGCGCCCGACAGTATAAAGCTTTCTTT; CDR3 protein: CASSPRARQYKAFF
D gene: TRBD2; V gene: TRBV14; J gene: TRBJ2-7; CDR3 DNA: TGTGCCAGCAGCCGGACTAGTACCTACGAGCAGTACTTC; CDR3 protein: CASSRTSTYEQYF
D gene: TRBD1; V gene: TRBV5-1; J gene: TRBJ1-3; CDR3 DNA: TGCGCCAGCAGCCTGGGACAGATCTCTGGAAACACCATATATTTT; CDR3 protein: CASSLGQISGNTIYF
D gene: -; V gene: TRBV7-9; J gene: TRBJ2-1; CDR3 DNA: TGTGCCAGCACCCTGCCGGACAACGGTGTCTTC; CDR3 protein: CASTLPDNGVF
D gene: -; V gene: TRBV7-3; J gene: TRBJ2-2; CDR3 DNA: TGTGCCAGCAGCTCCGCTAGGCCGCCAGGGGAGCTGTTTTTT; CDR3 protein: CASSSARPPGELFF
D gene: TRBD1; V gene: TRBV18; J gene: TRBJ1-2; CDR3 DNA: TGTGCCAGCTCCGTCGACAGGGTCGGTGGCTACACCTTC; CDR3 protein: CASSVDRVGGYTF
D gene: TRBD1; V gene: TRBV18; J gene: TRBJ1-2; CDR3 DNA: TGTGCCAGCTCACCACCGGGACAGGGATACTATGGCTACACCTTC; CDR3 protein: CASSPPGQGYYGYTF